The 5 T cell receptor beta chains below were found in one sample sequenced in a study of cytomegalovirus exposure and HLA in healthy donors. Primers: 60 Vbeta forward and 13 Jbeta reverse. Data came from immunoSEQ multiplex PCR; TCRdb stores just in-frame clones and leaves some out. The data hold 200,000 to 250,000 clones, with nearly 80% observed a single time. The sequenced sample consisted of PBMCs. The receptors were gathered from a man aged 18 to 30 in good health and CMV-seronegative.

The chain uses TRBV5-4 and TRBJ2-5; the match to TRBD1 covers 9 bases. Trimming removed 3 bases from V and 4 bases from J; junction bases left unmatched: 7. The CDR3 is made up of 15 amino acids. Germline V gene data show CDR1 as SGHNT and CDR2 as YYREEE (reference sequence). The CDR3 reads CASSSEQGARETQYF. CDR3 in DNA: TGTGCCAGCAGCTCGGAACAGGGGGCTCGAGAGACCCAGTACTTC.

The rearrangement links TRBV7-3 to TRBJ2-3; 7 nucleotides agree with TRBD2. The CDR3 totals 15 residues. V lost 1 base to trimming and J lost 6 bases; unmatched junction nucleotides: 7. Per the germline V gene, CDR1 is SGHTA and CDR2 is FQGTGA. The CDR3 loop reads CASSLKGGSGDTQYF. CDR3 sequence (DNA): TGTGCCAGCAGCTTAAAGGGCGGGAGTGGGGATACGCAGTATTTT.

A few counts support this clone. CDR3 sequence reads: CSASWGGEAFF. The CDR3 bases are TGCAGTGCGTCGTGGGGGGGAGAAGCTTTCTTT. The rearrangement joins TRBV20-1 to TRBJ1-1; D is perhaps TRBD1 (5 bases). The ends were cut back, 6 bases at V and 8 bases at J, with 13 bases in the middle. This CDR3 region has 11 residues. CDR1 and CDR2 (germline): DFQATT, SNEGSKA (reference sequence).

The J gene is TRBJ2-1, the V gene TRBV11-3, with 8 positions matching TRBD1. This CDR3 has 14 residues. J lost 6 bases, V lost 4 bases, and 5 bases had no gene match. Germline V gene sequence: CDR1 SGHNT, CDR2 YENEEA. CDR3 coding DNA: TGTGCCAGCAGCTCCCTGGACAGGGCCAATGAGCAGTTCTTC. As protein: CASSSLDRANEQFF.

This clone showed up just a few times. This chain uses TRBV2 with TRBJ2-4; D is perhaps TRBD1 (5 bases). The V and J ends lost 7 bases and 0 bases respectively, with 10 bases between them. The CDR3 is made up of 14 amino acids. Looked up from germline, CDR1 is SNHLY and CDR2 is FYNNEI. The CDR3 bases are TGTGCCAGCACCCCAGGGATAGCCAAAAACATTCAGTACTTC. Translated: CASTPGIAKNIQYF.